Presented here are 23 T cell receptor beta chains from one specimen sequenced in a study of regulatory T cells in long-lasting Graves disease. For TCR beta, libraries came from iRepertoire HTBI primers and Arm-PCR of CDR3 regions. TCRdb analysed the multiplex PCR reads with MiXCR anew, one entry per CDR3 protein. The sample consists of approximately 400,000 distinct CDR3 sequences, 20% to 25% of them appearing once. As for time point: persistent/refractory GD, antithyroid drugs over 5 years with positive TRAb. Extracted PBMC RNA gave rise to the TCR library. The specimen was peripheral blood mononuclear cells (PBMCs), collected when the disease was refractory, from a patient treated with antithyroid drugs. These receptors all come from a woman aged 40 to 50 with Graves disease.

This clonotype was observed many times. The rearrangement uses TRBV6-5 and TRBJ1-2, with unresolved D. Looked up from germline, CDR1 is MNHEY and CDR2 is SVGAGI. V was clipped by 2 bases and J by 4 bases, with 8 bases between them. The CDR3 loop spans 13 amino acids. The CDR3 loop is CASSYADAYGYTF. The CDR3 nucleotides read TGTGCCAGCAGTTACGCGGACGCCTATGGCTACACCTTC.

The CDR3 sequence is CASTRITVQETQYF. CDR3 sequence (DNA): TGTGCCAGTACTAGAATAACAGTTCAAGAGACCCAGTACTTC. J is TRBJ2-5 and V is TRBV2; possibly TRBD2 for D (5 bases). The CDR3 is 14 residues long. The germline V gene encodes CDR1 SNHLY and CDR2 FYNNEI. Trimming shortened V by 9 bases and J by 2 bases, and 16 bases separated the two germline ends. Full variable domain (outside the CDR3, taken from reference TRBV2 and TRBJ2-5): EPEVTQTPSHQVTQMGQEVILRCVPISNHLYFYWYRQILGQKVEFLVSFYNNEISEKSEIFDDQFSVERPDGSNFTLKIRSTKLEDSAMYFCASTRITVQETQYFGPGTRLLVL.

The chain carries TRBV24-1 and TRBJ2-3; possibly TRBD1 for D (6 bases). Germline loops: CDR1 KGHDR, CDR2 SFDVKD. Trimming cost V 3 bases and J 6 bases, with 15 bases left between them. The CDR3 is 15 residues long. CDR3 amino acids: CATSDGQPHIDTQYF. The CDR3, as DNA: TGTGCCACCAGTGATGGACAGCCCCACATTGATACGCAGTATTTT.

J is TRBJ2-1 and V is TRBV11-2, with unresolved D. V lost 1 base and J 0 bases, leaving 10 bases between the germline ends. In germline, CDR1 is SGHAT, CDR2 FQNNGV. The length of the CDR3 is 16 residues. The CDR3: CASSLVFRSSYNEQFF. The CDR3 DNA reads as TGTGCCAGCAGCTTAGTGTTTCGGAGCTCCTACAATGAGCAGTTCTTC.

This clonotype was observed at least ten times. The genes are TRBV6-5 and TRBJ1-5; no clear D gene. V lost 2 bases to trimming and J lost 6 bases, with 11 bases between them. Germline loops: CDR1 MNHEY, CDR2 SVGAGI. CDR3 length: 14 residues. CDR3 amino acids: CASSYGVGVQPQHF. CDR3 bases: TGTGCCAGCAGTTACGGTGTTGGGGTTCAGCCCCAGCATTTT.

This clonotype showed up many times. The CDR3 DNA reads TGTGCCAGCAGTTTAAGGTATAGCAATCAGCCCCAGCATTTT. Its translation: CASSLRYSNQPQHF. The J gene is TRBJ1-5, the V gene TRBV2; D is ambiguous. V gave up 5 bases and J gave up 0 bases, with 8 bases separating them. Germline V lookup: CDR1 SNHLY, CDR2 FYNNEI. The CDR3 has 14 amino acids.

J is TRBJ1-5 and V is TRBV20-1; D is ambiguous. The germline V and J ends were trimmed by 5 bases and 2 bases, with 16 bases remaining between them. The V gene's germline CDR1 is DFQATT and CDR2 SNEGSKA (reference sequence). This CDR3 is 15 amino acids long. CDR3: CSAPLVNTGNQPQHF. The DNA for the CDR3 is TGCAGTGCTCCCTTAGTAAACACTGGCAATCAGCCCCAGCATTTT.

V gene TRBV5-1 combines with J gene TRBJ1-1; weak D call: TRBD1 (5 bases). The CDR3 has 16 residues. Per the germline V gene, CDR1 is SGHRS and CDR2 is YFSETQ. The V end lost 0 bases, the J end lost 0 bases, and 12 bases lay between the germline ends. CDR3 nucleotides: TGCGCCAGCAGCTTGGACAACAGGCCCATGAACACTGAAGCTTTCTTT. Translated: CASSLDNRPMNTEAFF.

This clonotype has more than one count but fewer than ten. The rearrangement joins TRBV15 to TRBJ1-1; unclear D gene. CDR1 and CDR2 from the germline V gene are LNHNV and YYDKDF (reference sequence). Trimming shortened V by 0 bases and J by 5 bases, and 7 bases separated the two germline ends. This CDR3 has 13 amino acids. The chain's CDR3 is CATSRDPGTEAFF. CDR3 DNA: TGTGCCACCAGCAGAGATCCGGGGACTGAAGCTTTCTTT.

Concerning this clonotype itself: This could be a read error, since a much larger clone is one nucleotide away. The gene calls are TRBV2 and TRBJ2-7; 9 bases are a match to TRBD2. The J call is uncertain, as TRBJ2-1 better fits the DNA end. This CDR3 region has 14 residues. Germline V lookup: CDR1 SNHLY, CDR2 FYNNEI. The CDR3 spells CASSELAGSYEQFF. DNA of the CDR3: TGTGCCAGCAGTGAACTAGCGGGAAGCTACGAGCAGTTCTTC.

This clonotype was detected many times. The chain couples TRBV19 to TRBJ1-5, with D uncertain. CDR3 length equals 12 residues. Trimming shortened V by 3 bases and J by 9 bases, and 9 bases separated the two germline ends. Per the germline V gene, CDR1 is LNHDA and CDR2 is SQIVND (reference sequence). The CDR3 DNA is TGTGCCAGTAGTATGCAACAGCTGCCCCAGCATTTT. Translating gives CASSMQQLPQHF.

This clonotype was counted only a few times. The genes are TRBV20-1 and TRBJ2-7, with D perhaps given as TRBD1 or TRBD2 (6 bases each). Trimming cost V 3 bases and J 7 bases, with 22 bases left between them. CDR1 is DFQATT, CDR2 SNEGSKA, per germline (reference sequence). CDR3 length: 15 amino acids. For the CDR3, the DNA is TGCAGTGCTAGTCCGGTATCCGGGGGCTCGGGGGAGCAGTACTTC. Protein product: CSASPVSGGSGEQYF.

This clonotype has only one observation. The J gene is TRBJ1-6, the V gene TRBV2, with TRBD1 matching over 8 bases. The CDR3 covers 13 residues. V dropped 10 bases and J dropped 6; count of bases not matched to a gene: 5. Germline CDR1 reads SNHLY; CDR2 reads FYNNEI. The CDR3 region has the DNA TGTGCCATTTCGGACAGGGCTAATTCACCCCTCCACTTT. It codes for CAISDRANSPLHF.

Worth noting for this clonotype: A much larger clone differs by one base, so this may be a read error. The V and J genes are TRBV7-8 and TRBJ2-7; 8 bases map to TRBD1. Looked up from germline, CDR1 is SGHVS and CDR2 is FQNEAQ. The CDR3 consists of 15 residues. CDR3 protein: CASSPMTGALYGQYF. DNA for the CDR3: TGTGCCAGCAGCCCTATGACAGGGGCTCTGTACGGGCAGTACTTC.

This clonotype occurred many times. The chain is built from TRBV6-1 and TRBJ2-6, with D uncertain. The germline V gene has CDR1 MNHNS and CDR2 SASEGT. The CDR3 is 14 amino acids. The V end lost 6 bases, the J end lost 0 bases, and 6 bases lay between the germline ends. CDR3 sequence (DNA): TGTGCCAGCAGGCGGAGCTCTGGGGCCAACGTCCTGACTTTC. Translated, it gives CASRRSSGANVLTF.

This clonotype was recorded once. A much larger clone lies one base from this, so it may be a read error. The chain carries TRBV28 and TRBJ2-5; D uncertain. Germline values: CDR1 MDHEN, CDR2 SYDVKM. CDR3 length: 13 amino acids. Deletions cut 11 bases from V and 3 bases from J, with 16 bases between. The CDR3 nucleotides read TGTGCCGGCTCCCCCCCACAAGAAGAGACCCAGTACTTC. It yields the protein CAGSPPQEETQYF.

The chain employs TRBV3-1 and TRBJ2-7; the D is unclear. Germline V gene data show CDR1 as LGHDT and CDR2 as YNNKEL (reference sequence). V lost 3 bases to trimming and J lost 0 bases, with 12 bases between them. CDR3 length: 15 residues. Here the CDR3 DNA reads TGTGCCAGCAGCCACAGCTTCCCGAGCTCCTACGAGCAGTACTTC. Translation gives CASSHSFPSSYEQYF.

This clonotype has ten or more counts. The chain recombines TRBV28 with TRBJ1-2; D uncertain. The germline gives CDR1 MDHEN, CDR2 SYDVKM. Between the trimmed V and J ends, which lost 10 bases and 0 bases, there was a span of 15 bases. This CDR3 has 14 residues. CDR3 sequence (DNA): TGTGCCACCCGGAAGGGCATCTCTAACTATGGCTACACCTTC. This gives the protein CATRKGISNYGYTF.

V and J are TRBV20-1 and TRBJ2-1, with 12 bases matching TRBD2. The CDR3 consists of 14 residues. Germline CDR1 reads DFQATT; CDR2 reads SNEGSKA (reference sequence). The J segment lost 5 bases and the V segment lost 4 bases, leaving 3 bases of the junction unmatched. CDR3 residues: CSATPSGRDNEQFF. Written as DNA, the CDR3 is TGCAGTGCTACCCCTAGCGGGAGGGACAATGAGCAGTTCTTC.

V and J are TRBV7-3 and TRBJ2-1, with 9 bases matching TRBD2. The V segment lost 0 bases and the J segment 4 bases; nucleotides outside the gene matches: 4. The CDR3 extends over 16 amino acids. The germline CDR1 and CDR2 sequences are SGHTA and FQGTGA. In DNA, the CDR3 is TGTGCCAGCAGCTTAACGTTTAGCGGGAGTTACAATGAGCAGTTCTTC. Translating it yields CASSLTFSGSYNEQFF. Drawing the rest from reference TRBV7-3 and TRBJ2-1, the complete variable domain is GAGVSQTPSNKVTEKGKYVELRCDPISGHTALYWYRQSLGQGPEFLIYFQGTGAADDSGLPNDRFFAVRPEGSVSTLKIQRTERGDSAVYLCASSLTFSGSYNEQFFGPGTRLTVL.

CDR3 coding DNA: TGTGCCAGCAGCCCCGACAGGGGCTTCCTCGACAATGAGCAGTTCTTC. Translated: CASSPDRGFLDNEQFF. The chain couples TRBV28 to TRBJ2-1; 8 nucleotides line up with TRBD1. CDR3 length: 16 residues. Germline trimming cut 6 bases from V and 5 bases from J; bases unmatched to any gene: 12. Germline CDR1 reads MDHEN; CDR2 reads SYDVKM.

This chain uses TRBV7-3 with TRBJ2-1; D call uncertain. Germline loops: CDR1 SGHTA, CDR2 FQGTGA. This CDR3 is 14 amino acids long. V was pared by 2 bases and J by 7 bases, with 12 bases between. This CDR3 reads CASSLLGTVNEQFF. In nucleotides, the CDR3 is TGTGCCAGCAGCTTACTAGGTACAGTTAATGAGCAGTTCTTC. Based on the CDR3 plus reference TRBV7-3 and TRBJ2-1, the full variable domain is GAGVSQTPSNKVTEKGKYVELRCDPISGHTALYWYRQSLGQGPEFLIYFQGTGAADDSGLPNDRFFAVRPEGSVSTLKIQRTERGDSAVYLCASSLLGTVNEQFFGPGTRLTVL.

At least ten counts were recorded for this clonotype. The chain uses TRBV28 and TRBJ2-5, with TRBD2 identical over 8 bases. V dropped 10 bases and J dropped 2; count of bases not matched to a gene: 6. The germline V gene encodes CDR1 MDHEN and CDR2 SYDVKM. The CDR3 consists of 13 residues. CDR3 DNA: TGTGCCACCAAGAAGCGGGAGCAAGAGACCCAGTACTTC. It is translated as CATKKREQETQYF.